This T cell receptor beta chain comes out of a study of T-cell reconstitution after alpha-beta-depleted transplantation in children. Unique molecular identifiers were incorporated into the prepared TCRbeta library. TCRdb re-called the PCR reads through MiXCR, storing one row per CDR3 protein. The repertoire holds fewer than 1 million distinct CDR3 sequences, with less than 20% as singletons. The CDR3 loop spans 14 amino acids. Trimming left V 6 bases short and J 4 bases short, with 13 bases between. This clonotype has a count of ten or more. The antigen is unknown. Whole-study findings and limits: Reportedly, roughly two months post-transplant, alpha-beta T cells arose from several hundred expanded graft clones. Day-60 TCRbeta diversity that was high in some patients was derived from surviving recipient T cells and thymic progenitors. T-cell counts and diversity were attributed mostly to newly produced T cells one year after transplant.

Sequencing used PBMCs, mostly from graft donor cells, obtained 360 days after TCRalphabeta/CD19-depleted stem cell transplant. The TCR originated in a male patient younger than 18 who had a stem cell transplant for acute lymphoblastic leukemia, so the T cells may come from the graft donor. The chain employs TRBV12-3 or TRBV12-4 and TRBJ1-3; no firm D call. The CDR3 sequence is CASSRVQPGNTIYF. CDR3 nucleotides: TGTGCCAGCAGCCGGGTCCAACCGGGAAACACCATATATTTT.